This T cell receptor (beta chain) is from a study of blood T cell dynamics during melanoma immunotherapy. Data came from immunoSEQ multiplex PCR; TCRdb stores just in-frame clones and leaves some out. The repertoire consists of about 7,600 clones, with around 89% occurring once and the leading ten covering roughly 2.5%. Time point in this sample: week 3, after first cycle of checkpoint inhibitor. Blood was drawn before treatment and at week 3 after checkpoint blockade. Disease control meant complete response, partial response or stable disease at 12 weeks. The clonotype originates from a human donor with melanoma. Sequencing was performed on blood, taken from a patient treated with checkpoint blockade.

The CDR3: CASRQAASGNTIYF. For the CDR3, the DNA is TGTGCCAGCAGACAGGCGGCCTCTGGAAACACCATATATTTT. This chain joins TRBV7-2 and TRBJ1-3, with D tentatively TRBD1 (5 bases). The CDR3 extends over 14 amino acids. Per germline, CDR1 SGHTA and CDR2 FQGNSA. The V end lost 6 bases, the J end lost 0 bases, and 9 bases lay between the germline ends.